This TCR beta chain was identified during a study of cytomegalovirus exposure and HLA in healthy donors. General study points: Researchers had no immune exposure information except CMV serostatus available. Productive status was seen about 90% or about 30% of the time for most TCR beta V segments in an earlier analysis. Trimming of TCR beta V- and J-genes showed a link, identified in a later analysis, to a missense DCLRE1C variant.

The PCR contained 60 Vbeta and 13 Jbeta primers. Original processing notes: Unique TCR beta chains totaled some 80 million in a later count, with about 11 million of them shared. Sequencing was performed with immunoSEQ multiplex PCR; in TCRdb, only in-frame clones are kept and a portion is missing. Clone size and the V and J calls come from that table; the DNA yielded D and trimming. The profile shows 170,000 or so clones, around 82% of them singletons. As concerns this clone: Antigen: not known.

This clonotype originated in a man aged 35 to 55 in good health and CMV-seronegative. Sequenced: PBMCs.

The CDR3 nucleotides read TGTGCCACCCACGGACTAGCCAAAAACATTCAGTACTTC. Translating it yields CATHGLAKNIQYF. V gene TRBV6-1 combines with J gene TRBJ2-4; tentative D call: TRBD2 (5 bases). The ends were cut back, 10 bases at V and 0 bases at J, with 10 bases in the middle. This CDR3 comprises 13 residues. CDR1 and CDR2 from the germline V gene are MNHNS and SASEGT.